The clone carrying this TCR beta chain ranks as medium-sized. No antigen is known for it. Total RNA came from roughly 40,000 to 200,000 sorted cells. This sample stems from a study of T cells generated in artificial thymic organoids. As for the study in general: Some experiments further sorted thymic T cells to remove CD4 immature single positive or double positive precursors.

This CDR3 spans 13 amino acids. CDR1 and CDR2 from the germline V gene are SGHTA and FQGNSA. V lost 2 bases and J 8 bases, leaving 12 bases between the germline ends. Semi-nested PCR with reverse primers in the TRAC or TRBC constant regions amplified each chain separately. MiXCR was run by TCRdb on the 5' RACE reads, yielding one entry per CDR3 protein. The table has fewer than 9,000 distinct CDR3 sequences, around 19% seen once. Whole-study findings and limits: Thymic and blood naive CD8 cells had diversity comparable to organoid-derived ones.

Sequenced material: naive CD8+ T cells from the thymus. The subset is: CD3+TCRalphabeta+CD8SP T cells; for blood, CD45RO-CCR7+ naive CD8+ T cells. This rearrangement joins TRBV7-2 to TRBJ1-2, with D possibly being TRBD1 (6 bases). The receptor was isolated from a human donor who gave cord blood stem cells for thymic organoid culture, a cardiac surgery patient who gave postnatal thymus, or a blood donor (not recorded which). The CDR3 is CASSLSLGGGYTF. In nucleotides, the CDR3 is TGTGCCAGCAGCTTATCCCTCGGGGGCGGCTACACCTTC.